These 16 T cell receptor beta chains came from one sample sequenced in a study of blood T cell repertoires in COVID-19. Using immunoSEQ multiplex PCR, the repertoire was profiled, and TCRdb retains in-frame clones only, with some absent. The sample carries over 75,000 clones, approximately 84% recorded once. The source material was peripheral blood. These receptors came from a man between 65 and 79 years old with acute or convalescent COVID-19.

CDR3 in amino acids: CAWRSKTGGFEKLFF. DNA for the CDR3: TGTGCCTGGAGATCAAAGACAGGGGGCTTTGAAAAACTGTTTTTT. V is TRBV30 and J is TRBJ1-4; 10 positions agree with TRBD1. V shed 3 bases, J shed 7 bases, and the junction held 8 bases outside the gene matches. CDR1 is GTSNPN, CDR2 SVGIG, per germline (reference sequence). The CDR3 totals 15 residues.

This clone was seen a few times. V usage is TRBV3-1 (or the pseudogene TRBV3-2) and J usage is TRBJ1-5, with 8 bases fitting TRBD1. This CDR3 spans 14 amino acids. The junction had 3 bases not matched to a gene; V was cut back by 1 base and J by 7 bases. Germline lookup yields CDR1 LGHDT and CDR2 YNNKEL (reference sequence). The CDR3 protein is CASSQGQGWQPQHF. DNA of the CDR3: TGTGCCAGCAGCCAAGGACAGGGGTGGCAGCCCCAGCATTTT.

This clone came up a few times. This chain joins TRBV10-1 and TRBJ2-5; D is possibly TRBD2 (6 bases). Trimming shortened V by 5 bases and J by 4 bases, and 11 bases separated the two germline ends. Germline CDR1 and CDR2: WNHNN and SYGVQD (reference sequence). The CDR3 has 13 residues. CDR3 DNA sequence: TGCGCCAGCAGTCGGGGGTTGGGAGAGACCCAGTACTTC. Its protein product is CASSRGLGETQYF.

V gene TRBV3-1 (or the pseudogene TRBV3-2) combines with J gene TRBJ1-2; 8 nucleotides match TRBD1. The ends lost 0 bases at V and 8 bases at J; junction bases unmatched: 2. Germline CDR1 reads LGHDT; CDR2 reads YNNKEL (reference sequence). This CDR3 spans 13 amino acids. DNA for the CDR3: TGTGCCAGCAGCCAAGAACAGGGGGGGGGCTACACCTTC. Translation gives CASSQEQGGGYTF.

This clone has just one count. The chain links TRBV12-3 or TRBV12-4 to TRBJ1-1; D may be TRBD1 (6 bases). V lost 4 bases and J 1 base, leaving 7 bases between the germline ends. This CDR3 comprises 13 residues. CDR3 region: CASSYRENTEAFF. CDR3 sequence (DNA): TGTGCCAGCAGTTACAGGGAGAACACTGAAGCTTTCTTT.

This clone was counted a single time. The chain employs TRBV6-5 and TRBJ2-1; TRBD2 agrees at 13 bases. The CDR3 length is 14 residues. V gave up 7 bases and J gave up 6 bases; unmatched junction bases: 3. CDR1 and CDR2 (germline): MNHEY, SVGAGI. The CDR3: CASNRLAGGNEQFF. For the CDR3, the DNA is TGTGCCAGCAACCGACTAGCGGGAGGCAATGAGCAGTTCTTC.

The chain joins TRBV12-3 or TRBV12-4 to TRBJ1-1; D not certain. V shed 3 bases and J shed 4 bases, with 9 bases lying between them. The CDR3 sequence is 13 residues long. CDR3 protein: CASSLNSVTEAFF. The CDR3 DNA reads TGTGCCAGCAGTTTGAACTCGGTCACTGAAGCTTTCTTT.

This chain joins TRBV2 and TRBJ1-3; 8 positions match TRBD1. Looked up from germline, CDR1 is SNHLY and CDR2 is FYNNEI. The CDR3 loop spans 14 amino acids. Trimming removed 6 bases from V and 0 bases from J; junction bases left unmatched: 1. CDR3 in DNA: TGTGCCAGCAGCGGACAGGGCTCTGGAAACACCATATATTTT. Translation: CASSGQGSGNTIYF.

The V call is TRBV19, the J call TRBJ2-1; 10 bases are a match to TRBD2. J was trimmed by 7 bases and V by 6 bases; bases with no gene match: 9. The germline V gene encodes CDR1 LNHDA and CDR2 SQIVND (reference sequence). The CDR3 contains 15 residues. CDR3 DNA sequence: TGTGCCAGTAGCGTCCTAGCGGGAGTCAGGAATGAGCAGTTCTTC. Protein sequence: CASSVLAGVRNEQFF.

The sample holds many counts of this clone. Other DNA sequences within the sample encode an identical CDR3. CDR3 loop: CSVDDSGTLETQYF. For the CDR3, the DNA is TGCAGCGTTGATGATAGCGGGACTTTGGAGACCCAGTACTTC. This chain uses TRBV29-1 with TRBJ2-5; TRBD2 matches 8 bases. The CDR3 spans 14 residues. Germline-derived CDR1 and CDR2 are SQVTM and ANQGSEA. V shed 3 bases and J 5 bases; nucleotides not matched to a gene: 8.

The chain carries TRBV11-2 and TRBJ2-1, with TRBD2 matching 13 bases. The CDR3 extends over 18 amino acids. V dropped 6 bases and J dropped 8; count of bases not matched to a gene: 16. The germline V gene has CDR1 SGHAT and CDR2 FQNNGV. CDR3 sequence: CASSRTYTSGGAVDEQFF. CDR3 nucleotides: TGTGCCAGCAGTCGAACGTATACTAGCGGGGGGGCCGTCGATGAGCAGTTCTTC.

This clone occurred many times. This chain joins TRBV7-2 and TRBJ2-1; weak D call: TRBD2 (6 bases). Trimming pared 8 bases from V and 8 bases from J, leaving 16 bases between. Germline CDR1 and CDR2: SGHTA and FQGNSA. This CDR3 is 13 amino acids long. CDR3 region: CASRRYTGDEQFF. The CDR3 DNA reads as TGTGCCAGCCGAAGATACACGGGAGATGAGCAGTTCTTC.

The V call is TRBV7-2, the J call TRBJ1-2; possibly TRBD1 for D (6 bases). CDR3 length: 13 amino acids. Trimming stripped 5 bases from V and 4 bases from J, with 11 bases between. Germline loops: CDR1 SGHTA, CDR2 FQGNSA. CDR3 loop: CASSVQDSYGYTF. The CDR3 region has the DNA TGTGCCAGCAGCGTCCAGGACAGCTATGGCTACACCTTC.

The chain combines TRBV28 with TRBJ2-1; D might be TRBD2 (6 bases). The CDR3 sequence is 11 residues long. V gave up 4 bases and J gave up 9 bases, with 7 bases separating them. CDR1 is MDHEN and CDR2 is SYDVKM in the germline V gene. The CDR3 region has the DNA TGTGCCAGCAGTTCCGGGGGTGAGCAGTTCTTC. Translated: CASSSGGEQFF.

This clone was counted between two and nine times. The chain uses TRBV16 and TRBJ1-1, with TRBD1 matching 9 bases. The CDR3 covers 17 residues. Germline CDR1 KGHSY, CDR2 FQNENV. Trimming cost V 4 bases and J 2 bases; bases outside gene matches: 11. CDR3 region: CASSPGQGQGLNTEAFF. CDR3 in DNA: TGTGCCAGCAGCCCGGGACAGGGTCAGGGCCTTAACACTGAAGCTTTCTTT.

This clone was seen at least ten times. The chain couples TRBV6-5 to TRBJ1-6; 7 bases align to TRBD1. V lost 6 bases, J lost 5 bases, and 4 bases stayed unmatched. This CDR3 has 14 residues. CDR1 is MNHEY, CDR2 SVGAGI, per germline. CDR3 sequence: CASRRDRDNSPLHF. The CDR3 DNA follows: TGTGCCAGCAGGCGGGACAGAGATAATTCACCCCTCCACTTT.